Listed below are T cell receptor beta chains from one sample, sequenced in a study of a mutant IDH1 vaccine in newly diagnosed glioma. Their antigen targets remain unknown. Sequencing was performed with immunoSEQ multiplex PCR; in TCRdb, only in-frame clones are kept and a portion is missing. The sample has approximately 25,000 clones; 82% are singletons. Sequenced here: PBMCs, sampled from a glioma patient whose treatment included an IDH1 peptide vaccine. The receptors were gathered from a man between 40 and 49 years old with glioma. Some clones in this sample may be carry-over from other donors' samples. The CDR3 runs from the conserved cysteine through the conserved F or W. Each record gives: J gene, D gene, clone size, V gene, CDR3 protein, CDR3 DNA. D genes are given only for firm matches. Expanded clones are given a class, and other clones once, few, many or no size at all.

J: TRBJ1-2
D: NA
size: NA
V: TRBV10-3
CDR3: CAISESWTSGYTF
DNA: TGTGCCATCAGTGAGTCATGGACATCTGGCTACACCTTC

J: TRBJ1-2
D: NA
size: NA
V: TRBV7-8
CDR3: CASSSNSGGYTF
DNA: TGTGCCAGCAGCTCAAACTCCGGAGGCTACACCTTC

J: TRBJ1-5
D: TRBD1
size: NA
V: TRBV7-2
CDR3: CASSRTGEEPQHF
DNA: TGTGCCAGCAGCCGGACAGGGGAGGAGCCCCAGCATTTT

J: TRBJ2-5
D: NA
size: NA
V: TRBV5-1
CDR3: CASSLDYQETQYF
DNA: TGCGCCAGCAGCTTAGACTACCAAGAGACCCAGTACTTC

J: TRBJ1-6
D: TRBD1
size: few
V: TRBV18
CDR3: CASSSGQGDNSPLHF
DNA: TGTGCCAGCTCATCGGGACAGGGAGACAATTCACCCCTCCACTTT

J: TRBJ1-4
D: TRBD1
size: NA
V: TRBV11-2
CDR3: CASSPNRGRPNEKLFF
DNA: TGTGCCAGCAGCCCGAACAGGGGTCGGCCTAATGAAAAACTGTTTTTT

J: TRBJ2-3
D: NA
size: NA
V: TRBV7-2
CDR3: CASSFRSPDTQYF
DNA: TGTGCCAGCAGCTTTAGGTCCCCAGATACGCAGTATTTT

J: TRBJ1-6
D: NA
size: NA
V: TRBV4-2
CDR3: CASSQGPLAGSPLHF
DNA: TGTGCCAGCAGCCAAGGACCCCTCGCTGGTTCACCCCTCCACTTT

J: TRBJ2-6
D: TRBD2
size: NA
V: TRBV7-3
CDR3: CASSFVGLAGGLGANVLTF
DNA: TGTGCCAGCAGCTTTGTAGGACTAGCGGGGGGGCTGGGGGCCAACGTCCTGACTTTC

J: TRBJ1-5
D: NA
size: NA
V: TRBV7-2
CDR3: CASSLGGGGNQPQHF
DNA: TGTGCCAGCAGCTTAGGGGGGGGCGGCAATCAGCCCCAGCATTTT

J: TRBJ1-3
D: TRBD1
size: NA
V: TRBV2
CDR3: CASRTDPGQGLYGNTIYF
DNA: TGTGCCAGCAGGACCGACCCGGGACAGGGACTTTATGGAAACACCATATATTTT

J: TRBJ1-1
D: NA
size: NA
V: TRBV4-1
CDR3: CASSQVLNTEAFF
DNA: TGCGCCAGCAGCCAAGTACTGAACACTGAAGCTTTCTTT

J: TRBJ1-1
D: NA
size: few
V: TRBV30
CDR3: CAWQNSRSTEAFF
DNA: TGTGCCTGGCAAAACAGCAGGAGTACTGAAGCTTTCTTT

J: TRBJ1-5
D: TRBD1
size: NA
V: TRBV19
CDR3: CASMGDSVNQPQHF
DNA: TGTGCCAGTATGGGGGACAGCGTCAATCAGCCCCAGCATTTT

J: TRBJ1-4
D: NA
size: NA
V: TRBV28
CDR3: CASRTSWASRNEKLFF
DNA: TGTGCCAGCAGGACATCGTGGGCCTCAAGGAATGAAAAACTGTTTTTT

J: TRBJ2-7
D: TRBD2
size: once
V: TRBV6-5
CDR3: CASRRLAGSSYEQYF
DNA: TGTGCCAGCAGACGACTAGCGGGGTCCTCCTACGAGCAGTACTTC

J: TRBJ2-1
D: NA
size: NA
V: TRBV10-3
CDR3: CAIKELPYNEQFF
DNA: TGTGCCATCAAAGAGTTACCCTACAATGAGCAGTTCTTC

J: TRBJ1-1
D: NA
size: NA
V: TRBV4-1
CDR3: CASSRKDMGNTEAFF
DNA: TGCGCCAGCAGCCGGAAGGATATGGGGAACACTGAAGCTTTCTTT

J: TRBJ1-1
D: NA
size: NA
V: TRBV6-1
CDR3: CASSEVLGRTEAFF
DNA: TGTGCCAGCAGTGAGGTCTTGGGGCGTACTGAAGCTTTCTTT

J: TRBJ1-6
D: NA
size: NA
V: TRBV7-2
CDR3: CASSSQGMDDSPLHF
DNA: TGTGCCAGCAGCTCACAGGGTATGGATGATTCACCCCTCCACTTT

J: TRBJ1-1
D: NA
size: NA
V: TRBV9
CDR3: CASSPGGSLAFF
DNA: TGTGCCAGCAGCCCCGGAGGGAGTCTAGCTTTCTTT

J: TRBJ2-4
D: TRBD1
size: NA
V: TRBV11-2
CDR3: CASSAYRGAKNIQYF
DNA: TGTGCCAGCAGCGCCTACAGGGGCGCCAAAAACATTCAGTACTTC

J: TRBJ2-7
D: TRBD2
size: NA
V: TRBV10-2
CDR3: CASQWASGGDYLYEQYF
DNA: TGCGCCAGCCAATGGGCTAGCGGGGGAGATTACCTCTACGAGCAGTACTTC

J: TRBJ2-2
D: TRBD2
size: NA
V: TRBV9
CDR3: CASRSGGEFQNTGELFF
DNA: TGTGCCAGCAGGTCCGGGGGGGAATTTCAGAACACCGGGGAGCTGTTTTTT

J: TRBJ1-2
D: NA
size: NA
V: TRBV29-1
CDR3: CSVEPYGYTF
DNA: TGCAGCGTTGAACCCTATGGCTACACCTTC

J: TRBJ1-6
D: NA
size: NA
V: TRBV27
CDR3: CASRPTRGLPLHF
DNA: TGTGCCAGCAGACCCACCCGGGGATTACCCCTCCACTTT

J: TRBJ2-2
D: NA
size: NA
V: TRBV30
CDR3: CARRDRGTGELFF
DNA: TGTGCCCGCCGGGACCGAGGCACCGGGGAGCTGTTTTTT

J: TRBJ1-1
D: NA
size: few
V: TRBV5-8
CDR3: CASSLLGTLMNTEAFF
DNA: TGTGCCAGCAGCTTGCTTGGGACCCTCATGAACACTGAAGCTTTCTTT

J: TRBJ1-5
D: NA
size: NA
V: TRBV6-4
CDR3: CASSEGSNQPQHF
DNA: TGTGCCAGCAGTGAAGGCAGTAATCAGCCCCAGCATTTT

J: TRBJ1-1
D: NA
size: few
V: TRBV10-3
CDR3: CAIGVGEMNTEAFF
DNA: TGTGCCATTGGGGTCGGGGAGATGAACACTGAAGCTTTCTTT

J: TRBJ2-5
D: TRBD2
size: NA
V: TRBV4-2
CDR3: CASSQDRGGQETQYF
DNA: TGTGCCAGCAGCCAAGATCGGGGGGGCCAAGAGACCCAGTACTTC

J: TRBJ1-2
D: NA
size: NA
V: TRBV12-5
CDR3: CASGPGAFGYGYTF
DNA: TGTGCTAGTGGTCCAGGGGCATTCGGCTATGGCTACACCTTC

J: TRBJ1-3
D: NA
size: NA
V: TRBV7-9
CDR3: CASTYQGSGNTIYF
DNA: TGTGCCAGCACCTACCAAGGCTCTGGAAACACCATATATTTT

J: TRBJ2-5
D: NA
size: NA
V: TRBV9
CDR3: CASSFGRGAETQYF
DNA: TGTGCCAGCAGCTTTGGGAGAGGGGCTGAGACCCAGTACTTC

J: TRBJ1-1
D: TRBD1
size: NA
V: TRBV5-1
CDR3: CASSLATGGTEAFF
DNA: TGCGCCAGCAGCTTGGCCACAGGGGGCACTGAAGCTTTCTTT

J: TRBJ1-4
D: NA
size: NA
V: TRBV7-9
CDR3: CATEVATNEKLFF
DNA: TGTGCCACAGAAGTTGCAACTAATGAAAAACTGTTTTTT

J: TRBJ2-7
D: NA
size: NA
V: TRBV6-5
CDR3: CASSYSRDGPYEQYF
DNA: TGTGCCAGCAGTTACTCGCGGGACGGGCCCTACGAGCAGTACTTC

J: TRBJ1-1
D: TRBD1
size: once
V: TRBV5-1
CDR3: CASSPGTGGTEAFF
DNA: TGCGCCAGCAGCCCCGGGACAGGGGGTACTGAAGCTTTCTTT

J: TRBJ2-1
D: TRBD2
size: NA
V: TRBV18
CDR3: CASSPLGGGANEQFF
DNA: TGTGCCAGCTCACCACTGGGCGGGGGGGCAAATGAGCAGTTCTTC

J: TRBJ1-6
D: TRBD1
size: NA
V: TRBV5-5
CDR3: CASSLDATGGSPLHF
DNA: TGTGCCAGCAGCTTGGACGCGACAGGGGGTTCACCCCTCCACTTT

J: TRBJ2-7
D: NA
size: NA
V: TRBV6-1
CDR3: CASREEGPTYEQYF
DNA: TGTGCCAGCAGAGAAGAGGGACCCACCTACGAGCAGTACTTC

J: TRBJ2-1
D: NA
size: NA
V: TRBV7-9
CDR3: CASGDEQFF
DNA: TGTGCGAGTGGCGATGAGCAGTTCTTC

J: TRBJ2-7
D: TRBD1
size: NA
V: TRBV7-9
CDR3: CASSRGGTGSHEQYF
DNA: TGTGCCAGCAGTCGCGGAGGGACAGGGTCGCACGAGCAGTACTTC

J: TRBJ1-6
D: NA
size: NA
V: TRBV14
CDR3: CASSQGTGYEALHF
DNA: TGTGCCAGCAGCCAAGGGACGGGCTACGAGGCCCTCCACTTT

J: TRBJ1-5
D: NA
size: NA
V: TRBV6-5
CDR3: CASSLLQGNQPQHF
DNA: TGTGCCAGCAGTTTACTACAGGGCAATCAGCCCCAGCATTTT

J: TRBJ2-1
D: TRBD2
size: NA
V: TRBV10-2
CDR3: CASSTTTSGGNEQFF
DNA: TGCGCCAGTAGCACCACGACTAGCGGGGGTAATGAGCAGTTCTTC

J: TRBJ2-3
D: NA
size: NA
V: TRBV5-1
CDR3: CASSFWQGRGDTQYF
DNA: TGCGCCAGCAGCTTTTGGCAGGGGAGAGGAGATACGCAGTATTTT

J: TRBJ1-2
D: NA
size: NA
V: TRBV30
CDR3: CAWSPGTPANYGYTF
DNA: TGTGCCTGGAGCCCCGGGACGCCTGCTAACTATGGCTACACCTTC

J: TRBJ2-3
D: NA
size: NA
V: TRBV2
CDR3: CASSQRTPLGDTQYF
DNA: TGTGCCAGCAGTCAACGGACACCCCTGGGGGATACGCAGTATTTT

J: TRBJ1-6
D: NA
size: NA
V: TRBV5-4
CDR3: CASSLGGAGNSPLHF
DNA: TGTGCCAGCAGCTTAGGGGGGGCGGGGAATTCACCCCTCCACTTT

J: TRBJ1-2
D: TRBD1
size: once
V: TRBV5-6
CDR3: CASSGEVRQGAAGYTF
DNA: TGTGCCAGCAGCGGGGAGGTGAGACAGGGGGCTGCTGGCTACACCTTC

J: TRBJ1-5
D: NA
size: NA
V: TRBV11-1
CDR3: CASSEGGGQPQHF
DNA: TGTGCCAGCAGCGAAGGGGGTGGTCAGCCCCAGCATTTT

J: TRBJ2-3
D: NA
size: NA
V: TRBV6-5
CDR3: CASSPPGLTDTQYF
DNA: TGTGCCAGCAGTCCCCCCGGACTAACAGATACGCAGTATTTT

J: TRBJ2-7
D: NA
size: NA
V: TRBV18
CDR3: CASSPLGTPYEQYF
DNA: TGTGCCAGCTCACCACTGGGGACCCCCTACGAGCAGTACTTC

J: TRBJ1-5
D: NA
size: NA
V: TRBV2
CDR3: CASSPSRGNNQPQHF
DNA: TGTGCCAGCAGTCCCTCCCGCGGAAACAATCAGCCCCAGCATTTT

J: TRBJ1-1
D: NA
size: few
V: TRBV19
CDR3: CASSYDRMNTEAFF
DNA: TGTGCCAGTAGCTACGACAGGATGAACACTGAAGCTTTCTTT

J: TRBJ1-1
D: NA
size: NA
V: TRBV5-6
CDR3: CASSQPYTEAFF
DNA: TGTGCCAGCAGCCAACCTTACACTGAAGCTTTCTTT